The rows below give T cell receptor beta chains drawn from one sample of a study of shared T cell receptors in the human thymus. Profiling relied on immunoSEQ multiplex PCR, and the TCRdb table lists in-frame clones only, not all of them. Of more than 550,000 clones listed, around 87% are singletons. This sample also belongs to another study, concerning human thymus T cells.

The specimen sequenced was thymocytes. Receptor source: a boy under three years old with a congenital heart defect. CDR3s include the opening cysteine and the closing phenylalanine or tryptophan. Fields, in order: D gene, J gene, clone size, V gene, CDR3 protein, CDR3 DNA. D genes are given only for firm matches. Rows may omit the clone size; those that give it use once, few, many or a size class.

d_call: TRBD1; j_call: TRBJ1-4; clone_size: .; v_call: TRBV4-3; cdr3_aa: CASSLGTGQGASNEKLFF; cdr3_nt: TGCGCCAGCAGCCTCGGAACGGGACAGGGGGCTTCTAATGAAAAACTGTTTTTT
d_call: TRBD2; j_call: TRBJ2-3; clone_size: .; v_call: TRBV27; cdr3_aa: CASSLLLAGGRGDTQYF; cdr3_nt: TGTGCCAGCAGTTTACTACTAGCGGGGGGGCGGGGAGATACGCAGTATTTT
d_call: .; j_call: TRBJ2-7; clone_size: .; v_call: TRBV7-9; cdr3_aa: CASSPGPGLEQYF; cdr3_nt: TGTGCCAGCAGCCCAGGGCCGGGTCTCGAGCAGTACTTC
d_call: .; j_call: TRBJ1-1; clone_size: .; v_call: TRBV7-9; cdr3_aa: CASSLFGETNTEAFF; cdr3_nt: TGTGCCAGCAGCTTATTTGGAGAAACGAACACTGAAGCTTTCTTT
d_call: TRBD1; j_call: TRBJ1-2; clone_size: .; v_call: TRBV28; cdr3_aa: CATRGPGCHYGYTF; cdr3_nt: TGTGCCACCAGGGGGCCAGGGTGCCACTATGGCTACACCTTC
d_call: .; j_call: TRBJ2-7; clone_size: .; v_call: TRBV28; cdr3_aa: CASLGGAGRYEQYF; cdr3_nt: TGTGCCAGCCTCGGCGGGGCAGGACGGTACGAGCAGTACTTC
d_call: .; j_call: TRBJ2-6; clone_size: .; v_call: TRBV14; cdr3_aa: CASLRANVLTF; cdr3_nt: TGTGCCAGCCTTAGGGCCAACGTCCTGACTTTC
d_call: .; j_call: TRBJ2-1; clone_size: .; v_call: TRBV5-4; cdr3_aa: CASSTTLYNEQFF; cdr3_nt: TGTGCCAGCAGCACCACCCTATACAATGAGCAGTTCTTC
d_call: .; j_call: TRBJ2-3; clone_size: .; v_call: TRBV25-1; cdr3_aa: CASSEPQGKGPEGDTQYF; cdr3_nt: TGTGCCAGCAGTGAACCACAGGGTAAGGGCCCTGAGGGAGATACGCAGTATTTT
d_call: TRBD1; j_call: TRBJ2-1; clone_size: .; v_call: TRBV7-7; cdr3_aa: CASSSTHDRGHEQFF; cdr3_nt: TGTGCCAGCAGCTCGACACATGACAGGGGGCATGAGCAGTTCTTC
d_call: .; j_call: TRBJ1-2; clone_size: .; v_call: TRBV28; cdr3_aa: CASSLYRDYGYTF; cdr3_nt: TGTGCCAGCAGTTTATACAGGGACTATGGCTACACCTTC
d_call: .; j_call: TRBJ1-2; clone_size: .; v_call: TRBV18; cdr3_aa: CASSPPPGPSGDGYTF; cdr3_nt: TGTGCCAGCTCACCACCTCCCGGTCCTTCCGGGGATGGCTACACCTTC
d_call: .; j_call: TRBJ2-7; clone_size: .; v_call: TRBV6-1; cdr3_aa: CASSEYHRAHEQYF; cdr3_nt: TGTGCCAGCAGTGAGTATCACAGGGCCCACGAGCAGTACTTC
d_call: .; j_call: TRBJ2-1; clone_size: .; v_call: TRBV29-1; cdr3_aa: CSVARSNLQQFF; cdr3_nt: TGCAGCGTTGCGCGGTCGAATTTACAGCAGTTCTTC
d_call: TRBD2; j_call: TRBJ2-7; clone_size: .; v_call: TRBV5-6; cdr3_aa: CASSLLPREGYEQYF; cdr3_nt: TGTGCCAGCAGCTTGTTGCCGAGGGAGGGCTACGAGCAGTACTTC
d_call: .; j_call: TRBJ2-7; clone_size: .; v_call: TRBV15; cdr3_aa: CATSERGRLYEQYF; cdr3_nt: TGTGCCACCAGCGAGCGTGGAAGGCTATACGAGCAGTACTTC
d_call: TRBD1; j_call: TRBJ1-4; clone_size: .; v_call: TRBV7-9; cdr3_aa: CASSLKRDRVLGEKLFF; cdr3_nt: TGTGCCAGCAGCCTCAAACGGGACAGGGTGTTGGGTGAAAAACTGTTTTTT
d_call: TRBD2; j_call: TRBJ2-1; clone_size: .; v_call: TRBV5-1; cdr3_aa: CASSLSAGKGTSAYNEQFF; cdr3_nt: TGCGCCAGCAGCTTATCGGCAGGGAAAGGGACTAGCGCCTACAATGAGCAGTTCTTC
d_call: .; j_call: TRBJ1-1; clone_size: .; v_call: TRBV6-1; cdr3_aa: CASVTGNTEAFF; cdr3_nt: TGTGCCAGCGTGACGGGGAACACTGAAGCTTTCTTT
d_call: TRBD1; j_call: TRBJ1-1; clone_size: once; v_call: TRBV5-1; cdr3_aa: CASTKTGGTEAFF; cdr3_nt: TGCGCCAGCACCAAGACAGGGGGAACTGAAGCTTTCTTT
d_call: .; j_call: TRBJ1-1; clone_size: .; v_call: TRBV4-2; cdr3_aa: CASSHPLRVNTEAFF; cdr3_nt: TGTGCCAGCAGCCACCCTCTCAGGGTGAACACTGAAGCTTTCTTT
d_call: .; j_call: TRBJ1-2; clone_size: .; v_call: TRBV4-1; cdr3_aa: CASSQVGGTSLSNYGYTF; cdr3_nt: TGCGCCAGCAGCCAAGTGGGGGGGACCTCTTTGTCTAACTATGGCTACACCTTC
d_call: .; j_call: TRBJ2-2; clone_size: once; v_call: TRBV7-2; cdr3_aa: CASRKGWGELFF; cdr3_nt: TGTGCCAGCAGAAAAGGGTGGGGCGAGCTGTTTTTT